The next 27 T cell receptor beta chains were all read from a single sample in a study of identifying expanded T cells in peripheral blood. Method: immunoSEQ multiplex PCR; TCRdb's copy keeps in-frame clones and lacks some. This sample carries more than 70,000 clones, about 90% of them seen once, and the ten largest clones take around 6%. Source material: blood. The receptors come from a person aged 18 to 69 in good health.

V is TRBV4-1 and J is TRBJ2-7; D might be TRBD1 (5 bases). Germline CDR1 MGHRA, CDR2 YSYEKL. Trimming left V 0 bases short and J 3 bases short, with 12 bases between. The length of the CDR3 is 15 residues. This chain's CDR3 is CASSQDRGHHYEQYF. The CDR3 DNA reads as TGCGCCAGCAGCCAAGATCGTGGACACCACTACGAGCAGTACTTC.

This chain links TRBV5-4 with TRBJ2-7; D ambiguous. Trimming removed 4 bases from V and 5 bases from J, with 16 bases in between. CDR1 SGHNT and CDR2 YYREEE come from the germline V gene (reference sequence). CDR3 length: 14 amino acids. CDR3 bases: TGTGCCAGCAGCCCGATGGACCGAGGTGACGAGCAGTACTTC. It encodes CASSPMDRGDEQYF.

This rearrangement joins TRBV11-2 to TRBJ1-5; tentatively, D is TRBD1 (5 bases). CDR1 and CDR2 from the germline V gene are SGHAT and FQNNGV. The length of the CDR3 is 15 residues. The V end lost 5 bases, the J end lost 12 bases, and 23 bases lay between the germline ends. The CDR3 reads CASSDIRDRRRLQHF. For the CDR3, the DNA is TGTGCCAGCAGCGATATCCGGGACCGGAGAAGGCTCCAGCATTTT.

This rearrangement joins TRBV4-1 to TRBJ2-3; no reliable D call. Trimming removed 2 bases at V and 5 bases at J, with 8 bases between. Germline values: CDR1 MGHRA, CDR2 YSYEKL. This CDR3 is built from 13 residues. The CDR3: CASSQLILDTQYF. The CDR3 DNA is TGCGCCAGCAGCCAATTAATTCTAGATACGCAGTATTTT.

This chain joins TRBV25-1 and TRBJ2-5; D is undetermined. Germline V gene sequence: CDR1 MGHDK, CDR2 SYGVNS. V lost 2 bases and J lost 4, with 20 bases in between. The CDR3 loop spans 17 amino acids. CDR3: CASSEGTGPGIRETQYF. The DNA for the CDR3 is TGTGCCAGCAGTGAAGGAACGGGTCCAGGAATTAGAGAGACCCAGTACTTC.

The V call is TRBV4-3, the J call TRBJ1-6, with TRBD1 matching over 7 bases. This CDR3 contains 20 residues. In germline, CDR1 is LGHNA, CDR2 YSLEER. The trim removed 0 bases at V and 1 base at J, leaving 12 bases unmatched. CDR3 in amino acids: CASSQDLRQGRRSYNSPLHF. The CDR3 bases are TGCGCCAGCAGCCAAGATCTTAGACAGGGCCGAAGGTCCTATAATTCACCCCTCCACTTT.

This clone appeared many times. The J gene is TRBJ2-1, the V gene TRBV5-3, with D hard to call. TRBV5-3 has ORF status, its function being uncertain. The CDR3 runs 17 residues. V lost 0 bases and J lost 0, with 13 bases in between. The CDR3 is CARSLAGRPSSYNEQFF. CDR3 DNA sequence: TGTGCCAGAAGCTTGGCCGGCCGACCAAGCTCCTACAATGAGCAGTTCTTC.

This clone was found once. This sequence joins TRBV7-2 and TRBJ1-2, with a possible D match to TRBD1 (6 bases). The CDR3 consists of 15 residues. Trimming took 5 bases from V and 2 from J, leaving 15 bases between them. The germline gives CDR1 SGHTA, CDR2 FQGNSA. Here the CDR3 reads CASSRGQSNNYGYTF. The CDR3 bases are TGTGCCAGCAGCAGAGGACAGAGCAACAACTATGGCTACACCTTC. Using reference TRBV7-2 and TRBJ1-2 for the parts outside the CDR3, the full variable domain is GAGVSQSPSNKVTEKGKDVELRCDPISGHTALYWYRQSLGQGLEFLIYFQGNSAPDKSGLPSDRFSAERTGGSVSTLTIQRTQQEDSAVYLCASSRGQSNNYGYTFGSGTRLTVV.

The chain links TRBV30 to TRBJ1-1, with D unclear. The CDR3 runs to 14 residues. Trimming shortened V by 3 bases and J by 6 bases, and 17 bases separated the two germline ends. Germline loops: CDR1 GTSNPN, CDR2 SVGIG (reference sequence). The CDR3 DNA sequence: TGTGCCTGGAGATATATACGGCCCCTTTCTGAAGCTTTCTTT. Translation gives CAWRYIRPLSEAFF.

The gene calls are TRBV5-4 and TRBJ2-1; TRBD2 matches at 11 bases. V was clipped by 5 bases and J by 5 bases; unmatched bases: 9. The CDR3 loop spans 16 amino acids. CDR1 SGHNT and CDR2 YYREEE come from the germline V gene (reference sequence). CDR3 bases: TGTGCCAGCAGTTACGCCCTTAGCGGGGGGGACAATGAGCAGTTCTTC. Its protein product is CASSYALSGGDNEQFF.

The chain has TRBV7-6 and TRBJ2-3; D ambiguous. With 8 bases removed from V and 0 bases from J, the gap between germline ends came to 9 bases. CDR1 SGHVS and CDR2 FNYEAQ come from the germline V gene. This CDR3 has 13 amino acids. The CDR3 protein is CASGAGSTDTQYF. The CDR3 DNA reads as TGTGCCAGCGGTGCAGGTAGCACAGATACGCAGTATTTT.

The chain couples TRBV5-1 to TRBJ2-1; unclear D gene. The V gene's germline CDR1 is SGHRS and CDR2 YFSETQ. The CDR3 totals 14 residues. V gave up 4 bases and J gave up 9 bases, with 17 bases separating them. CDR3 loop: CASSLGIAGGEQFF. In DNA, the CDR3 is TGCGCCAGCAGCCTCGGAATCGCCGGCGGTGAGCAGTTCTTC.

The CDR3 DNA reads as TGTGCCAGCATCAGACAGGGGTACAATGAGCAGTTCTTC. Amino acids: CASIRQGYNEQFF. This rearrangement joins TRBV6-1 to TRBJ2-1; 8 nucleotides line up with TRBD1. The CDR3 extends over 13 amino acids. With V trimmed by 7 bases and J by 4 bases, 3 bases remained unmatched. Germline V gene sequence: CDR1 MNHNS, CDR2 SASEGT.

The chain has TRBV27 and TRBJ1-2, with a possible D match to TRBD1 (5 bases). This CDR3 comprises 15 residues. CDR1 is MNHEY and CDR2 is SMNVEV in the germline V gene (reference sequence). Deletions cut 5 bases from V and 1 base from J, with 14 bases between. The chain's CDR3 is CASSPQGRRNYGYTF. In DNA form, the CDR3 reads TGTGCCAGCAGTCCTCAGGGCAGGCGTAACTATGGCTACACCTTC.

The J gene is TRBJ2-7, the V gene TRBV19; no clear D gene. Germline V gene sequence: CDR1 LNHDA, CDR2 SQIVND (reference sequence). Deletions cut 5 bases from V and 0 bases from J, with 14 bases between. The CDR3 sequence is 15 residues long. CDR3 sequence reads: CASSPSILSSYEQYF. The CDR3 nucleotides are TGTGCCAGTAGTCCCAGCATCCTTTCCTCCTACGAGCAGTACTTC.

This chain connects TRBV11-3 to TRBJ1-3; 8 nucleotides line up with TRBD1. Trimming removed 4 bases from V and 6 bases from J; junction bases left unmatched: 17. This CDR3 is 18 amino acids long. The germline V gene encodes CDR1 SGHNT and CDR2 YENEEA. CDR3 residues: CASSSTPAGGAAKNTIYF. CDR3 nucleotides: TGTGCCAGCAGCTCGACTCCCGCAGGGGGCGCCGCGAAAAACACCATATATTTT.

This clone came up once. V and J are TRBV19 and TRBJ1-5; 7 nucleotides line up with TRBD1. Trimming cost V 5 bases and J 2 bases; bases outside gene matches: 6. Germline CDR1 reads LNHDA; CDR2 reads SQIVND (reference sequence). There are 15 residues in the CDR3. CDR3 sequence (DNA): TGTGCCAGTAGTGAACAGGGGTTGGGCAATCAGCCCCAGCATTTT. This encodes CASSEQGLGNQPQHF.

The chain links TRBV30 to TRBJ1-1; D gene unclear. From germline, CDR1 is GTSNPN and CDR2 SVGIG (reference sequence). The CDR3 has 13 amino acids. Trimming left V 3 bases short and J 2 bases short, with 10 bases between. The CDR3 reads CAWRRKGNTEAFF. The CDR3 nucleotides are TGTGCCTGGAGACGAAAGGGAAACACTGAAGCTTTCTTT.

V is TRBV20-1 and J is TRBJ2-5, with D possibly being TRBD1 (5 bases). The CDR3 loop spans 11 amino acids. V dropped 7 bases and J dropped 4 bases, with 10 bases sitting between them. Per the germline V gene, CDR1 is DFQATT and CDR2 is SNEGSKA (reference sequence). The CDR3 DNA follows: TGCAGTGTAGGCAGGGCAGAGACCCAGTACTTC. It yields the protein CSVGRAETQYF.

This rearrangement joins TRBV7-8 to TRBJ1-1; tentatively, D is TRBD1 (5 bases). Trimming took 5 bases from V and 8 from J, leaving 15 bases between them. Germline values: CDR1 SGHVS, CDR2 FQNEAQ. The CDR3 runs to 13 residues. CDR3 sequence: CASSRDPPGEAFF. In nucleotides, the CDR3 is TGTGCCAGCAGCAGGGACCCCCCGGGGGAAGCTTTCTTT.

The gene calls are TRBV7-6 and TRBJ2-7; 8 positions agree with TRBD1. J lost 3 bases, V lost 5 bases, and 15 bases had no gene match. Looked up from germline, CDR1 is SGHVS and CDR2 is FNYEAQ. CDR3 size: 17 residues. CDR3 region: CASSPGTGGRRVYEQYF. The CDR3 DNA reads TGTGCCAGCAGCCCGGGGACAGGCGGTAGGAGGGTCTACGAGCAGTACTTC. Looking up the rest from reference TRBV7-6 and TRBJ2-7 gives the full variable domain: GAGVSQSPRYKVTKRGQDVALRCDPISGHVSLYWYRQALGQGPEFLTYFNYEAQQDKSGLPNDRFSAERPEGSISTLTIQRTEQRDSAMYRCASSPGTGGRRVYEQYFGPGTRLTVT.

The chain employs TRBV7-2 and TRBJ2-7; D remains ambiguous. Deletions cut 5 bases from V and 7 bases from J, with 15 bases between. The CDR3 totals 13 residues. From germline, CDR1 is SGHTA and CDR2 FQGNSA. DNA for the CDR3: TGTGCCAGCAGCCTAGATGGGCCGAGGGAGCAGTACTTC. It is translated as CASSLDGPREQYF.

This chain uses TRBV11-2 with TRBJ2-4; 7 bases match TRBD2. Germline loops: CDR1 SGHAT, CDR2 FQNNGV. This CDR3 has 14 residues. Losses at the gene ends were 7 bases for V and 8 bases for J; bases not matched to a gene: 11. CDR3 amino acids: CASNWGTNQDIQYF. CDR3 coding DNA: TGTGCCAGCAACTGGGGGACTAATCAAGACATTCAGTACTTC.

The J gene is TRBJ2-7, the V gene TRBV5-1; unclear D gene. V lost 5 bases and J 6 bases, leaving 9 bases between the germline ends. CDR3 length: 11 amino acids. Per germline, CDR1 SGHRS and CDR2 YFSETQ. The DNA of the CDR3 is TGCGCCAGCAGTTCACAGAGCGAGCAGTACTTC. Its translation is CASSSQSEQYF. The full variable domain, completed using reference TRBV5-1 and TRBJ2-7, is KAGVTQTPRYLIKTRGQQVTLSCSPISGHRSVSWYQQTPGQGLQFLFEYFSETQRNKGNFPGRFSGRQFSNSRSEMNVSTLELGDSALYLCASSSQSEQYFGPGTRLTVT.

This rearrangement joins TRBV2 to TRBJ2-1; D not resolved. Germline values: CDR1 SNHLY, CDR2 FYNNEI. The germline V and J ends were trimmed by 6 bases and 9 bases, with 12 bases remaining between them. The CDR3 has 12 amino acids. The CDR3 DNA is TGTGCCAGCAGCCCTTTGTTGGGTGAGCAGTTCTTC. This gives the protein CASSPLLGEQFF. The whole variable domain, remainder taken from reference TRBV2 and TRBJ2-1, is EPEVTQTPSHQVTQMGQEVILRCVPISNHLYFYWYRQILGQKVEFLVSFYNNEISEKSEIFDDQFSVERPDGSNFTLKIRSTKLEDSAMYFCASSPLLGEQFFGPGTRLTVL.

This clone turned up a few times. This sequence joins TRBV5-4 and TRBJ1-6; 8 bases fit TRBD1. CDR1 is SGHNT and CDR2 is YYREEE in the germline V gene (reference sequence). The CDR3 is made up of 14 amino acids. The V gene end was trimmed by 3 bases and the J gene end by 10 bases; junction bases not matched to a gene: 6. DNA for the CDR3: TGTGCCAGCAGCTCAACAAGGACAGGGTCACCCCTCCACTTT. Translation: CASSSTRTGSPLHF.

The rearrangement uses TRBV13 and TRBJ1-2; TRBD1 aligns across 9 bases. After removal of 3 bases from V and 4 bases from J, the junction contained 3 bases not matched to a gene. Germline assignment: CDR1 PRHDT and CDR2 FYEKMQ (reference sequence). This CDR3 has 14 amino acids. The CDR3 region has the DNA TGTGCCAGCAGCTTTTCACAGGGGGCCTATGGCTACACCTTC. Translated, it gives CASSFSQGAYGYTF.